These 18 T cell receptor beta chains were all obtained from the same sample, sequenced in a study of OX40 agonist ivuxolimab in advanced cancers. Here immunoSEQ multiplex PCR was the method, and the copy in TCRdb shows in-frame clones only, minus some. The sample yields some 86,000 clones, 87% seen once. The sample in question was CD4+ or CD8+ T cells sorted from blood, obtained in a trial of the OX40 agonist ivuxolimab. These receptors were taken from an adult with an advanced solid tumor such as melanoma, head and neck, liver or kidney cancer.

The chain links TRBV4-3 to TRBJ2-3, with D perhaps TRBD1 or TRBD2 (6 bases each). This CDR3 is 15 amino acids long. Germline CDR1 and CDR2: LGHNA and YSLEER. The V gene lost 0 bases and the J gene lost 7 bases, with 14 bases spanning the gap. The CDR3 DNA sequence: TGCGCCAGCAGCCAAGAGGGGGGCATCCTGAATACGCAGTATTTT. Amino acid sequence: CASSQEGGILNTQYF.

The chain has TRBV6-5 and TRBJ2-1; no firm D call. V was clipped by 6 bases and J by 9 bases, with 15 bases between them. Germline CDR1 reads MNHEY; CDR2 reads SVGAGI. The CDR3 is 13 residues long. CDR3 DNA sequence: TGTGCCAGCAGCCGAGACCCTAGGAGTGAGCAGTTCTTC. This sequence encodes CASSRDPRSEQFF.

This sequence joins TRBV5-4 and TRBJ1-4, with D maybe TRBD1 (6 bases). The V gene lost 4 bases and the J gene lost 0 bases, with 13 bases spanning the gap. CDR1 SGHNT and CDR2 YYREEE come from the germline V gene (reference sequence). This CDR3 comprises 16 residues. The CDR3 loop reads CASSERTDSTNEKLFF. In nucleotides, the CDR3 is TGTGCCAGCAGCGAGAGGACAGACTCAACTAATGAAAAACTGTTTTTT.

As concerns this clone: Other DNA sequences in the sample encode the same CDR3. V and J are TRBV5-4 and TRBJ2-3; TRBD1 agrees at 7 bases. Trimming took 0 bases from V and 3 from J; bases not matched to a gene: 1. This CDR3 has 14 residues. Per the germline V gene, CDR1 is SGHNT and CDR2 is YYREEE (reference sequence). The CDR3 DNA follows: TGTGCCAGCAGCTTGGACAGGGGAACAGATACGCAGTATTTT. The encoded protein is CASSLDRGTDTQYF.

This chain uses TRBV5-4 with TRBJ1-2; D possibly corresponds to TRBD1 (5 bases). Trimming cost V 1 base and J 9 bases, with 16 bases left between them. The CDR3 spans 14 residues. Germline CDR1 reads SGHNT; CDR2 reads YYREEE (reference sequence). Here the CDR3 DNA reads TGTGCCAGCAGCTTGCGGCCCAGGGAGGTTAGCTACACCTTC. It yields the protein CASSLRPREVSYTF. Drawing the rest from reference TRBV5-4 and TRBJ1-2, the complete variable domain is ETGVTQSPTHLIKTRGQQVTLRCSSQSGHNTVSWYQQALGQGPQFIFQYYREEENGRGNFPPRFSGLQFPNYSSELNVNALELDDSALYLCASSLRPREVSYTFGSGTRLTVV.

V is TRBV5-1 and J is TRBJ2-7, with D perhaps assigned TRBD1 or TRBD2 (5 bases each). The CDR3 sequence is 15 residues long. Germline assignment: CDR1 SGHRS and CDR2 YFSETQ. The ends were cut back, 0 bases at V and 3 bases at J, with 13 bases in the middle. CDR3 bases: TGCGCCAGCAGCTTGGCCGGTCAGGGACGCTACGAGCAGTACTTC. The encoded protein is CASSLAGQGRYEQYF.

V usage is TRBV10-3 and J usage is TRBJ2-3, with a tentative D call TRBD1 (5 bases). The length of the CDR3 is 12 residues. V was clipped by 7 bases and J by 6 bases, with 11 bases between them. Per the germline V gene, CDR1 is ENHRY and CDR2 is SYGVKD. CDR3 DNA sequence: TGTGCCATCACCTCAAACAGGGATACGCAGTATTTT. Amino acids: CAITSNRDTQYF.

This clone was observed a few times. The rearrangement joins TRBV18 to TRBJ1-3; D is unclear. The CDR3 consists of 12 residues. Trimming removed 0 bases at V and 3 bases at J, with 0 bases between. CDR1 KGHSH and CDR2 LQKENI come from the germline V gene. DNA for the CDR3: TGTGCCAGCTCACCACCTGGAAACACCATATATTTT. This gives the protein CASSPPGNTIYF.

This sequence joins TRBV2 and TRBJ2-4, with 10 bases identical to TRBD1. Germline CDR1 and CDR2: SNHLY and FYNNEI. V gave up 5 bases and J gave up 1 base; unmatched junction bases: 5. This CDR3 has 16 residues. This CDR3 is CASSRQGATAKNIQYF. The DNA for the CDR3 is TGTGCCAGCAGTAGACAGGGGGCGACCGCCAAAAACATTCAGTACTTC.

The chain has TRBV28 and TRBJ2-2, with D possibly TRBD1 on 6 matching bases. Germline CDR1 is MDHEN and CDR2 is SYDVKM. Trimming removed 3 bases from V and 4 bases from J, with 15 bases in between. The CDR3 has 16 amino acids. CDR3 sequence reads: CASSFRRQALTGELFF. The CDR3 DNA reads TGTGCCAGCAGTTTCCGGCGACAGGCGCTCACCGGGGAGCTGTTTTTT.

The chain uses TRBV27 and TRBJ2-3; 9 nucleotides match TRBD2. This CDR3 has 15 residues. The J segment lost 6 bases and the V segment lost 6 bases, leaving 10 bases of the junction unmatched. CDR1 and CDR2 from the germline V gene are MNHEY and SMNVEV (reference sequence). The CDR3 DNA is TGTGCCAGCAGCCAGTTTAGCGGGAGTGTGGATACGCAGTATTTT. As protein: CASSQFSGSVDTQYF.

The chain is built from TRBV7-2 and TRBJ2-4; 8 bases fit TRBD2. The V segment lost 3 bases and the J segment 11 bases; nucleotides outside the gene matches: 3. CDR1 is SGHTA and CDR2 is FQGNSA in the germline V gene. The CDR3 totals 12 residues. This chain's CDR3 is CASSFLLAVQYF. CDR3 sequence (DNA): TGTGCCAGCAGCTTTTTACTAGCGGTTCAGTACTTC.

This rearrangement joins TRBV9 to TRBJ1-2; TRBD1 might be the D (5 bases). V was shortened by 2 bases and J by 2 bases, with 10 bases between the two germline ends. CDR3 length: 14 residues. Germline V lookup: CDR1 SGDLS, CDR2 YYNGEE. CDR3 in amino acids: CASSVPGLNYGYTF. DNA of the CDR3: TGTGCCAGCAGCGTCCCGGGACTGAACTATGGCTACACCTTC. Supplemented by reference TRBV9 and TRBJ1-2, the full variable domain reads DSGVTQTPKHLITATGQRVTLRCSPRSGDLSVYWYQQSLDQGLQFLIQYYNGEERAKGNILERFSAQQFPDLHSELNLSSLELGDSALYFCASSVPGLNYGYTFGSGTRLTVV.

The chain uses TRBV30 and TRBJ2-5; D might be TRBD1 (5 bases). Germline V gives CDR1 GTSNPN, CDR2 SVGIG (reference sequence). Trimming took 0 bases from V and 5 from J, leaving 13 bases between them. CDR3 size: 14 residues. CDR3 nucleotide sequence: TGTGCCTGGAGTGTGTCCTCAGGGAAGGAGACCCAGTACTTC. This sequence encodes CAWSVSSGKETQYF.

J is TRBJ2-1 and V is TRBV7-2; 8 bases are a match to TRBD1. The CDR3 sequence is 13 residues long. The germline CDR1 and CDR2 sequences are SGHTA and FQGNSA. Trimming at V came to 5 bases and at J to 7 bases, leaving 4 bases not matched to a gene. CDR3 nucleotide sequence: TGTGCCAGCAGCCGGACAGGGAATAATGAGCAGTTCTTC. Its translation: CASSRTGNNEQFF. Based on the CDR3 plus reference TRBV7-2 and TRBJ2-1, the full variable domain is GAGVSQSPSNKVTEKGKDVELRCDPISGHTALYWYRQSLGQGLEFLIYFQGNSAPDKSGLPSDRFSAERTGGSVSTLTIQRTQQEDSAVYLCASSRTGNNEQFFGPGTRLTVL.

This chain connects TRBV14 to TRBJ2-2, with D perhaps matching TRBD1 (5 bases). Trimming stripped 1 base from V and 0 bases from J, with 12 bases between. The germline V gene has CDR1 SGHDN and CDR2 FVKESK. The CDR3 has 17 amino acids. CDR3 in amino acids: CASSQVKGASNTGELFF. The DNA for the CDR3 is TGTGCCAGCAGCCAAGTTAAAGGGGCCTCGAACACCGGGGAGCTGTTTTTT.

The DNA of the CDR3 is TGTGCCAGCAGTAGCCCCGGGACAGGGAGGTGGGAGCAGTACTTC. The encoded protein is CASSSPGTGRWEQYF. The V and J genes are TRBV6-5 and TRBJ2-7; TRBD1 matches 9 bases. CDR1 is MNHEY, CDR2 SVGAGI, per germline. The CDR3 loop spans 15 amino acids. V was pared by 5 bases and J by 7 bases, with 12 bases of the junction left unmatched.

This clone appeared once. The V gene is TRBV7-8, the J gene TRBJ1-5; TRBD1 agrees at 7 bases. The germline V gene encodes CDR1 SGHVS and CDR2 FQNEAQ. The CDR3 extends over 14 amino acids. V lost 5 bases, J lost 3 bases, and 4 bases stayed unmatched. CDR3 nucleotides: TGTGCCAGCAGCCCCGACAGGGACAATCAGCCCCAGCATTTT. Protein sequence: CASSPDRDNQPQHF.